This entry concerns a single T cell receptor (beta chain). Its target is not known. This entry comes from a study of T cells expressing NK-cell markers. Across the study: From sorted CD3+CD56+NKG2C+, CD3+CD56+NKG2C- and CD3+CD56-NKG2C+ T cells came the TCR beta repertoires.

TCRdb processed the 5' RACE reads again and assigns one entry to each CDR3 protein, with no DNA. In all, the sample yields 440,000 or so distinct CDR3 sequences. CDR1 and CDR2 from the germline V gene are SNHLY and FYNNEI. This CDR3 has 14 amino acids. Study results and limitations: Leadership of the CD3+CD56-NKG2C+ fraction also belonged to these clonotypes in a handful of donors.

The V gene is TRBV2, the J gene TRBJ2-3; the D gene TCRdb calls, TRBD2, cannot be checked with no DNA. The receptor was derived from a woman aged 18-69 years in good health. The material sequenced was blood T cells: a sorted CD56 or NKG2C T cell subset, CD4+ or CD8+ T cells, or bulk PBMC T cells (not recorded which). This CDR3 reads CASPSGESTDTQYF.